This passage covers 28 T cell receptor beta chains from one sample sequenced in a study of T and B cells in COVID-19 patients. From blood, about 220-500 ng of genomic DNA served as TRB template. BIOMED2 TRB-A/B primer pools were used in multiplex TRB PCR. TCRdb re-derived calls from the multiplex PCR reads in MiXCR, one entry per CDR3 protein. The sample includes about 9,400 distinct CDR3 sequences, around a third seen only once; the top ten take around a fifth. Sequencing was carried out using blood. These receptors all stem from a human donor who had recovered from COVID-19.

The V gene is TRBV6-2 or TRBV6-3, the J gene TRBJ2-4, with 9 bases matching TRBD1. Per the germline V gene, CDR1 is MNHEY and CDR2 is SVGEGT. The CDR3 consists of 19 residues. With V trimmed by 3 bases and J by 3 bases, 15 bases remained unmatched. CDR3 sequence (DNA): TGTGCCAGCAGTTATTCCGGGACAGGGTATATTTTGGACAAAAACATTCAGTACTTC. This sequence encodes CASSYSGTGYILDKNIQYF.

In this sample, this clonotype is medium-sized. The chain couples TRBV30 to TRBJ2-5, with D tentatively TRBD2 (7 bases). V shed 2 bases and J shed 1 base, with 14 bases lying between them. Germline CDR1 GTSNPN, CDR2 SVGIG (reference sequence). The length of the CDR3 is 15 residues. CDR3 region: CAWSPGGLPQETQYF. In DNA form, the CDR3 reads TGTGCCTGGAGTCCGGGGGGCCTCCCCCAAGAGACCCAGTACTTC.

Only a few counts were recorded for this clonotype. The chain is built from TRBV5-4 and TRBJ2-7; no clear D. Germline CDR1 SGHNT, CDR2 YYREEE (reference sequence). This CDR3 region has 13 residues. The V gene lost 4 bases and the J gene lost 3 bases, with 11 bases spanning the gap. The CDR3 DNA reads TGTGCCAGCAGCCCGCCCTTTGTCTACGAGCAGTACTTC. This translates into CASSPPFVYEQYF.

This clonotype was found a few times. The chain has TRBV30 and TRBJ2-1; D unresolved. Germline CDR1 is GTSNPN and CDR2 is SVGIG (reference sequence). Trimming pared 2 bases from V and 0 bases from J, leaving 8 bases between. CDR3 length: 14 residues. CDR3 sequence reads: CAWSRLSSYNEQFF. CDR3 coding DNA: TGTGCCTGGAGTCGGCTGAGCTCCTACAATGAGCAGTTCTTC.

By share, this clonotype counts as medium-sized. The chain recombines TRBV5-6 with TRBJ2-1, with 9 bases that match TRBD1. Germline V gives CDR1 SGHDT, CDR2 YYEEEE. Losses at the gene ends were 5 bases for V and 6 bases for J; bases not matched to a gene: 3. This CDR3 has 13 amino acids. CDR3 in amino acids: CASRGTGFNEQFF. CDR3 nucleotide sequence: TGTGCCAGCAGGGGGACAGGGTTCAATGAGCAGTTCTTC. Based on the CDR3 plus reference TRBV5-6 and TRBJ2-1, the full variable domain is DAGVTQSPTHLIKTRGQQVTLRCSPKSGHDTVSWYQQALGQGPQFIFQYYEEEERQRGNFPDRFSGHQFPNYSSELNVNALLLGDSALYLCASRGTGFNEQFFGPGTRLTVL.

By share, this clonotype ranks as medium-sized. The chain has TRBV27 and TRBJ2-7; the D call may be TRBD1 or TRBD2 (5 bases each). V lost 5 bases to trimming and J lost 6 bases, with 17 bases between them. Germline V gene lookup returns CDR1 MNHEY and CDR2 SMNVEV (reference sequence). This CDR3 contains 14 residues. CDR3 sequence: CASSPGQGAGEQYF. The CDR3 DNA reads as TGTGCCAGCAGTCCTGGTCAGGGTGCGGGCGAGCAGTACTTC.

The V and J genes are TRBV18 and TRBJ1-5, with D perhaps TRBD1 (6 bases). The germline V gene has CDR1 KGHSH and CDR2 LQKENI. The CDR3 is 15 amino acids. Trimming left V 1 base short and J 3 bases short, with 10 bases between. CDR3 in DNA: TGTGCCAGCTCACCACTATACAGGGACAATCAGCCCCAGCATTTT. Translating gives CASSPLYRDNQPQHF.

The chain joins TRBV20-1 to TRBJ1-2; D is unresolved. Per the germline V gene, CDR1 is DFQATT and CDR2 is SNEGSKA (reference sequence). This CDR3 has 12 amino acids. Trimming removed 0 bases from V and 4 bases from J, with 6 bases in between. CDR3 protein: CSARDSSYGYTF. The CDR3 nucleotides read TGCAGTGCTAGAGACAGTTCCTATGGCTACACCTTC.

This clonotype has a handful of counts. This chain uses TRBV4-3 with TRBJ2-2; 14 nucleotides match TRBD2. Looked up from germline, CDR1 is LGHNA and CDR2 is YSLEER. Germline trimming cut 8 bases from V and 4 bases from J; bases unmatched to any gene: 15. CDR3 size: 19 residues. CDR3 coding DNA: TGCGCCAGCGGTACCAGCGGACTAGCGGGGGGAACGGGCACCGGGGAGCTGTTTTTT. Amino acids: CASGTSGLAGGTGTGELFF.

This clonotype is medium-sized (0.01 to 0.1%) in the sample. V and J are TRBV10-3 and TRBJ2-3; TRBD2 matches 9 bases. V was clipped by 10 bases and J by 4 bases; unmatched bases: 9. This CDR3 spans 14 amino acids. CDR1 and CDR2 from the germline V gene are ENHRY and SYGVKD. CDR3 coding DNA: TGTGCCAATAAAGCTAGCGGGGATGCAGATACGCAGTATTTT. This translates into CANKASGDADTQYF.

The chain couples TRBV5-1 to TRBJ2-2; 10 nucleotides match TRBD1. The CDR3 spans 17 residues. The ends lost 2 bases at V and 4 bases at J; junction bases unmatched: 8. Looked up from germline, CDR1 is SGHRS and CDR2 is YFSETQ. In DNA form, the CDR3 reads TGCGCCAGCAGCTTCTCCGGGACAGGGGCATCCACCGGGGAGCTGTTTTTT. Protein product: CASSFSGTGASTGELFF.

This clonotype was seen only a few times. The rearrangement links TRBV12-3 or TRBV12-4 to TRBJ1-3, with D perhaps matching TRBD1 (5 bases). Trimming took off 10 bases at V and 3 bases at J, with 16 bases between the two ends. The CDR3 loop spans 14 amino acids. The DNA for the CDR3 is TGTGCCACCTCCCTGGGGGGTCGTGGAAACACCATATATTTT. This codes for CATSLGGRGNTIYF.

This clonotype showed up just a few times. The chain couples TRBV11-1 to TRBJ1-3; D ambiguous. Trimming removed 3 bases from V and 0 bases from J, with 0 bases in between. Looked up from germline, CDR1 is SGHAT and CDR2 is FQDESV (reference sequence). The CDR3 runs to 12 residues. The CDR3 coding sequence is TGTGCCAGCAGCTTCTCTGGAAACACCATATATTTT. This gives the protein CASSFSGNTIYF. Full variable domain (remainder filled in from reference TRBV11-1 and TRBJ1-3): EAEVAQSPRYKITEKSQAVAFWCDPISGHATLYWYRQILGQGPELLVQFQDESVVDDSQLPKDRFSAERLKGVDSTLKIQPAELGDSAMYLCASSFSGNTIYFGEGSWLTVV.

In this sample, this clonotype turned up a few times. The chain carries TRBV5-4 and TRBJ1-4, with a possible D match to TRBD1 (5 bases). The ends were cut back, 5 bases at V and 4 bases at J, with 15 bases in the middle. The germline gives CDR1 SGHNT, CDR2 YYREEE (reference sequence). The CDR3 length is 15 residues. CDR3 sequence (DNA): TGTGCCAGCAGTTCCGGGGCCCATGGTAATGAAAAACTGTTTTTT. It is translated as CASSSGAHGNEKLFF.

This rearrangement joins TRBV12-3 or TRBV12-4 to TRBJ1-1; D might be TRBD1 (6 bases). CDR3 size: 13 residues. The ends were cut back, 6 bases at V and 3 bases at J, with 11 bases in the middle. CDR3 sequence: CASRTTGYTEAFF. The DNA for the CDR3 is TGTGCCAGCAGAACGACAGGCTACACTGAAGCTTTCTTT.

This clonotype turned up a few times. The chain is built from TRBV19 and TRBJ1-1; D may be TRBD1 (6 bases). V lost 6 bases to trimming and J lost 0 bases, with 11 bases between them. CDR3 length: 14 amino acids. Germline V gives CDR1 LNHDA, CDR2 SQIVND (reference sequence). CDR3 bases: TGTGCCAGTAGACAGGGAGGGGTGAACACTGAAGCTTTCTTT. Translated: CASRQGGVNTEAFF.

The V gene is TRBV6-5, the J gene TRBJ1-6, with 7 bases matching TRBD1. Germline V gene data show CDR1 as MNHEY and CDR2 as SVGAGI. The length of the CDR3 is 16 residues. V lost 6 bases and J lost 6; bases outside the gene matches: 11. The CDR3: CASSTPGTVRNSPLHF. In nucleotides, the CDR3 is TGTGCCAGCAGCACCCCCGGGACAGTTCGTAATTCACCCCTCCACTTT.

The rearrangement uses TRBV13 and TRBJ1-3; D is uncertain. The V end was cut by 0 bases, the J end by 0 bases, with 12 bases between. Germline V CDR1 and CDR2: PRHDT, FYEKMQ (reference sequence). The CDR3 contains 17 residues. The CDR3 DNA follows: TGTGCCAGCAGCTTAGGCCAGTCGGTGATCTCTGGAAACACCATATATTTT. It specifies CASSLGQSVISGNTIYF.

The gene calls are TRBV7-2 and TRBJ1-1; D call uncertain. This CDR3 region has 13 residues. In germline, CDR1 is SGHTA, CDR2 FQGNSA. The germline V and J ends were trimmed by 5 bases and 5 bases, with 12 bases remaining between them. The CDR3 coding sequence is TGTGCCAGCAGCCCCATTAGGGAGACTGAAGCTTTCTTT. Protein: CASSPIRETEAFF.

The chain joins TRBV10-3 to TRBJ2-3; possibly TRBD2 for D (6 bases). With 8 bases removed from V and 2 bases from J, the gap between germline ends came to 14 bases. The CDR3 consists of 14 residues. Germline-derived CDR1 and CDR2 are ENHRY and SYGVKD. CDR3 residues: CAIRRGEYTDTQYF. The CDR3 DNA reads as TGTGCCATCCGTCGCGGGGAGTACACAGATACGCAGTATTTT.

This chain joins TRBV7-9 and TRBJ1-4, with a weak D call TRBD1 (5 bases). CDR1 and CDR2 from the germline V gene are SEHNR and FQNEAQ (reference sequence). This CDR3 comprises 17 residues. Trimming took off 0 bases at V and 1 base at J, with 12 bases between the two ends. The CDR3: CASSLAWAGKTNEKLFF. The CDR3 DNA is TGTGCCAGCAGCTTAGCATGGGCAGGGAAAACTAATGAAAAACTGTTTTTT.

By frequency in the sample, this clonotype is medium-sized (0.01 to 0.1%). The chain uses TRBV29-1 and TRBJ2-3; D is uncertain. The length of the CDR3 is 14 residues. Germline assignment: CDR1 SQVTM and CDR2 ANQGSEA. CDR3 nucleotide sequence: TGCAGGGTAGGACCCGAGGTTCAAACAGATACGCAGTATTTT. It encodes CRVGPEVQTDTQYF.

This sequence joins TRBV20-1 and TRBJ2-7, with 10 positions matching TRBD2. CDR3 size: 17 residues. Germline V gene data show CDR1 as DFQATT and CDR2 as SNEGSKA (reference sequence). The V and J ends lost 7 bases and 3 bases, in that order; junction bases with no gene match: 18. The CDR3 is CSVRQSPKRGGLYEQYF. DNA of the CDR3: TGCAGTGTTAGGCAATCCCCGAAGCGGGGGGGGCTCTACGAGCAGTACTTC.

This clonotype was picked up a small number of times. The chain employs TRBV7-6 and TRBJ1-2; D perhaps matches TRBD1 (5 bases). The germline V and J ends were trimmed by 2 bases and 6 bases, with 16 bases remaining between them. There are 15 residues in the CDR3. Germline CDR1 is SGHVS and CDR2 is FNYEAQ. CDR3 nucleotide sequence: TGTGCCAGCAGCTTAAATTCCGCAGGGAGCAATGGCTACACCTTC. It translates to CASSLNSAGSNGYTF.

The rearrangement uses TRBV6-1 and TRBJ1-5; D unresolved. This CDR3 contains 12 residues. Germline V gives CDR1 MNHNS, CDR2 SASEGT. V was trimmed by 8 bases and J by 9 bases, leaving 14 bases between them. The CDR3 region is CASAIGFGPQHF. DNA for the CDR3: TGTGCCAGCGCAATAGGGTTCGGGCCCCAGCATTTT.

Notes on this clonotype: Possible read error: a much larger clone is one base away. The chain recombines TRBV19 with TRBJ2-2; D unclear. The germline gives CDR1 LNHDA, CDR2 SQIVND (reference sequence). There are 16 residues in the CDR3. DNA of the CDR3: TGTGCCAGTAGTATTTTGGGGTCCGCGAACACCCGGGAGCTGTTTTTT. Its protein product is CASSILGSANTRELFF.

This clonotype was counted a few times. The J gene is TRBJ2-2, the V gene TRBV7-2; weak D call: TRBD1 (6 bases). The V gene's germline CDR1 is SGHTA and CDR2 FQGNSA. The CDR3 is 15 residues long. Trimming shortened V by 5 bases and J by 1 base, and 11 bases separated the two germline ends. CDR3 loop: CASSPTGLNTGELFF. The CDR3, as DNA: TGTGCCAGCAGCCCGACAGGTCTGAACACCGGGGAGCTGTTTTTT.

This clonotype occurred a few times. Mismatch with germline at one junction end may stem from a read error. The chain is built from TRBV6-1 and TRBJ1-1; no clear D gene. CDR3 length: 14 amino acids. Germline CDR1 MNHNS, CDR2 SASEGT. The CDR3 bases are TGTGCCATCAGTGAGTCGGTAGCTAACACTGAAGCTTTCTTT. As protein: CAISESVANTEAFF.